Shown below are 30 T cell receptor beta chains from a single sample sequenced in a study of T cell responses to AZD1222 COVID-19 vaccine. Measured with immunoSEQ multiplex PCR; TCRdb has only the in-frame clones, and not every one. Counted here are roughly 260,000 clones, about 92% occurring once; the ten biggest clones make up 0.5% to 0.7%. The sample in question was peripheral blood, obtained on day 0 of AZD1222 vaccination. The source is an adult in good health.

The chain uses TRBV21-1 and TRBJ1-5. TRBV21-1 is an annotated pseudogene. This CDR3 has 16 residues. The CDR3 is CASSTLGRACYQPQHF. The DNA for the CDR3 is TGTGCCAGCAGCACCCTCGGTAGGGCCTGTTATCAGCCCCAGCATTTT.

This chain links TRBV28 with TRBJ2-5; 9 nucleotides align to TRBD1. The CDR3 spans 14 residues. The J segment lost 6 bases and the V segment lost 3 bases, leaving 5 bases of the junction unmatched. The germline V gene has CDR1 MDHEN and CDR2 SYDVKM. The CDR3 nucleotides are TGTGCCAGCAGTTTGACAGGGGGTGGAAAGACCCAGTACTTC. Protein sequence: CASSLTGGGKTQYF.

The chain joins TRBV9 to TRBJ2-5, with D possibly TRBD1 on 6 matching bases. Germline CDR1 reads SGDLS; CDR2 reads YYNGEE. This CDR3 contains 14 residues. V lost 4 bases, J lost 1 base, and 11 bases lay in between. The CDR3 bases are TGTGCCAGCAGCCTACAGGGCCTCCAAGAGACCCAGTACTTC. Translated, it gives CASSLQGLQETQYF. The variable domain in full, completed from reference TRBV9 and TRBJ2-5, reads DSGVTQTPKHLITATGQRVTLRCSPRSGDLSVYWYQQSLDQGLQFLIQYYNGEERAKGNILERFSAQQFPDLHSELNLSSLELGDSALYFCASSLQGLQETQYFGPGTRLLVL.

The gene calls are TRBV5-1 and TRBJ1-1; D unresolved. V was cut by 0 bases and J by 1 base, with 7 bases left in between. This CDR3 has 14 residues. Germline V gene lookup returns CDR1 SGHRS and CDR2 YFSETQ. CDR3 sequence (DNA): TGCGCCAGCAGCTTGGCCCAAAAGAACACTGAAGCTTTCTTT. Translated: CASSLAQKNTEAFF.

The chain couples TRBV6-9 to TRBJ2-2; perhaps TRBD2 as D (5 bases). There are 15 residues in the CDR3. CDR1 MNHGY and CDR2 SVAAGI come from the germline V gene. The V end lost 4 bases, the J end lost 4 bases, and 13 bases lay between the germline ends. CDR3: CASSSPGVGTGELFF. In DNA form, the CDR3 reads TGTGCCAGCAGTTCCCCCGGGGTGGGCACCGGGGAGCTGTTTTTT.

The CDR3 is CASSQKDGFSNQPQHF. In DNA form, the CDR3 reads TGCGCCAGCAGCCAAAAAGACGGATTTAGCAATCAGCCCCAGCATTTT. J is TRBJ1-5 and V is TRBV4-1; D is uncertain. The CDR3 extends over 16 amino acids. Trimming removed 2 bases at V and 0 bases at J, with 11 bases between. Germline-derived CDR1 and CDR2 are MGHRA and YSYEKL.

The chain couples TRBV6-4 to TRBJ1-6, with 7 bases aligning to TRBD1. CDR3 size: 13 residues. Losses at the gene ends were 8 bases for V and 9 bases for J; bases not matched to a gene: 7. The germline V gene has CDR1 MRHNA and CDR2 SNTAGT. CDR3 loop: CASSEGATSPLHF. The CDR3 nucleotides are TGTGCCAGCTCTGAGGGGGCGACTTCACCCCTCCACTTT.

The chain joins TRBV5-1 to TRBJ1-3, with 9 positions matching TRBD1. In germline, CDR1 is SGHRS, CDR2 YFSETQ. The CDR3 consists of 16 residues. The junction had 8 bases not matched to a gene; V was cut back by 4 bases and J by 3 bases. The DNA for the CDR3 is TGCGCCAGCAGCCCCGTACAGGGGGCTGGTGGAAACACCATATATTTT. Translation gives CASSPVQGAGGNTIYF.

This chain uses TRBV27 with TRBJ2-7; a possible D gene is TRBD2 (7 bases). CDR1 and CDR2 from the germline V gene are MNHEY and SMNVEV (reference sequence). The germline V and J ends were trimmed by 0 bases and 7 bases, with 16 bases remaining between them. The CDR3 loop spans 15 amino acids. CDR3 bases: TGTGCCAGCAGTTTATCGTTCGGGGGGCGCGGGGAGCAGTACTTC. This sequence encodes CASSLSFGGRGEQYF.

The chain has TRBV28 and TRBJ1-5; 9 nucleotides match TRBD1. CDR3 length: 18 amino acids. The trim removed 7 bases at V and 2 bases at J, leaving 15 bases unmatched. Germline V gene lookup returns CDR1 MDHEN and CDR2 SYDVKM. CDR3 residues: CASNPTPQGAWGNQPQHF. The CDR3 nucleotides are TGTGCCAGCAACCCCACCCCACAGGGGGCGTGGGGCAATCAGCCCCAGCATTTT.

The chain carries TRBV2 and TRBJ2-1, with D perhaps matching TRBD2 (5 bases). CDR3 size: 18 residues. The V end was cut by 6 bases, the J end by 0 bases, with 21 bases between. Germline CDR1 SNHLY, CDR2 FYNNEI. In DNA, the CDR3 is TGTGCCAGCAGCGGCCCGGGGTGGAATCCAAGCTCCTACAATGAGCAGTTCTTC. Protein product: CASSGPGWNPSSYNEQFF.

The DNA for the CDR3 is TGTGCCAGCAGCTTAGACAGCGGGAGGCACACAGATACGCAGTATTTT. This encodes CASSLDSGRHTDTQYF. The J gene is TRBJ2-3, the V gene TRBV5-4; 9 bases map to TRBD2. From germline, CDR1 is SGHNT and CDR2 YYREEE (reference sequence). The CDR3 consists of 16 residues. V shed 2 bases, J shed 2 bases, and the junction held 6 bases outside the gene matches. Complete variable domain (other parts from reference TRBV5-4 and TRBJ2-3): ETGVTQSPTHLIKTRGQQVTLRCSSQSGHNTVSWYQQALGQGPQFIFQYYREEENGRGNFPPRFSGLQFPNYSSELNVNALELDDSALYLCASSLDSGRHTDTQYFGPGTRLTVL.

The chain has TRBV6-5 and TRBJ2-5, with 9 bases that match TRBD1. The germline CDR1 and CDR2 sequences are MNHEY and SVGAGI. The CDR3 contains 14 residues. Trimming took 5 bases from V and 5 from J; bases not matched to a gene: 6. In nucleotides, the CDR3 is TGTGCCAGCAGTACTGGGACAGGGAGGGAGACCCAGTACTTC. As protein: CASSTGTGRETQYF.

The J gene is TRBJ2-1, the V gene TRBV3-1 (or the pseudogene TRBV3-2); 13 bases agree with TRBD2. V trimming: 3 bases; J trimming: 6 bases; junction bases outside the gene matches: 2. Germline loops: CDR1 LGHDT, CDR2 YNNKEL (reference sequence). The CDR3 sequence is 15 residues long. CDR3 sequence: CASSQTSGRSNEQFF. CDR3 sequence (DNA): TGTGCCAGCAGCCAGACTAGCGGGAGGAGCAATGAGCAGTTCTTC.

The V and J genes are TRBV10-3 and TRBJ1-1, with D maybe TRBD1 (6 bases). V was clipped by 6 bases and J by 1 base, with 15 bases between them. Germline V gives CDR1 ENHRY, CDR2 SYGVKD. The CDR3 covers 15 residues. CDR3 nucleotides: TGTGCCATCAGACGTGGAGGACAGTCGAACACTGAAGCTTTCTTT. The encoded protein is CAIRRGGQSNTEAFF.

V and J are TRBV7-9 and TRBJ1-2, with 11 bases fitting TRBD1. The V segment lost 5 bases and the J segment 8 bases; nucleotides outside the gene matches: 7. CDR1 is SEHNR, CDR2 FQNEAQ, per germline (reference sequence). This CDR3 has 14 amino acids. The CDR3 spells CASSLGQGARGYTF. The CDR3 DNA reads TGTGCCAGCAGCCTTGGACAGGGGGCACGGGGCTACACCTTC.

The rearrangement joins TRBV5-1 to TRBJ2-7, with D possibly matching TRBD2 (5 bases). The ends were cut back, 4 bases at V and 5 bases at J, with 19 bases in the middle. The length of the CDR3 is 15 residues. Germline V lookup: CDR1 SGHRS, CDR2 YFSETQ. The CDR3, as DNA: TGCGCCAGCAGCCCCGGGCCCCCCCCGGGAAACGAGCAGTACTTC. Translating it yields CASSPGPPPGNEQYF.

The chain couples TRBV28 to TRBJ2-7; 11 bases are shared with TRBD1. The CDR3 consists of 14 residues. The V gene's germline CDR1 is MDHEN and CDR2 SYDVKM. J was trimmed by 6 bases and V by 4 bases; bases with no gene match: 5. CDR3 region: CASSSGTGGGEQYF. CDR3 nucleotide sequence: TGTGCCAGCAGTTCCGGGACAGGGGGTGGCGAGCAGTACTTC.

The chain joins TRBV6-4 to TRBJ2-1; 10 bases line up with TRBD2. Looked up from germline, CDR1 is MRHNA and CDR2 is SNTAGT. CDR3 length equals 13 residues. With V trimmed by 5 bases and J by 6 bases, 1 base remained unmatched. CDR3 nucleotide sequence: TGTGCCAGCAGTAGCGGGGGGGCCAATGAGCAGTTCTTC. This codes for CASSSGGANEQFF.

This clone appeared a single time. This chain connects TRBV5-1 to TRBJ2-7, with D possibly being TRBD1 (6 bases). Germline V CDR1 and CDR2: SGHRS, YFSETQ. The CDR3 is made up of 14 amino acids. Trimming pared 4 bases from V and 5 bases from J, leaving 16 bases between. Here the CDR3 DNA reads TGCGCCAGCAGCCCCCGCGGACAGATGGACGAGCAGTACTTC. Protein: CASSPRGQMDEQYF.

This chain joins TRBV28 and TRBJ1-6; D perhaps matches TRBD1 (5 bases). Trimming removed 6 bases from V and 0 bases from J, with 15 bases in between. Germline V gives CDR1 MDHEN, CDR2 SYDVKM. This CDR3 has 17 amino acids. The CDR3 coding sequence is TGTGCCAGCAGCCCGCTGACAGCCAGCTCCTATAATTCACCCCTCCACTTT. Its translation: CASSPLTASSYNSPLHF.

The rearrangement uses TRBV29-1 and TRBJ1-1; TRBD1 matches at 8 bases. The CDR3 has 13 residues. The J segment lost 0 bases and the V segment lost 4 bases, leaving 1 base of the junction unmatched. The germline V gene encodes CDR1 SQVTM and CDR2 ANQGSEA. As DNA, the CDR3 is TGCAGCGTTGCAGGGGGCATGAACACTGAAGCTTTCTTT. Protein product: CSVAGGMNTEAFF.

V gene TRBV4-3 combines with J gene TRBJ2-7; TRBD1 is a possible D gene (6 bases). CDR3 length: 14 amino acids. Looked up from germline, CDR1 is LGHNA and CDR2 is YSLEER. V lost 3 bases to trimming and J lost 2 bases, with 11 bases between them. CDR3 nucleotide sequence: TGCGCCAGCAGCCAGGACAGTAACGCCTACGAGCAGTACTTC. Residues: CASSQDSNAYEQYF.

The chain has TRBV9 and TRBJ1-2, with a weak D call TRBD1 (5 bases). V gave up 0 bases and J gave up 4 bases, with 13 bases separating them. Per germline, CDR1 SGDLS and CDR2 YYNGEE. The CDR3 has 15 residues. CDR3 DNA: TGTGCCAGCAGCGTAGGAGGGGAGAAAGGCTATGGCTACACCTTC. The encoded protein is CASSVGGEKGYGYTF.

The chain recombines TRBV5-5 with TRBJ1-2, with TRBD1 matching 9 bases. Germline trimming cut 0 bases from V and 2 bases from J; bases unmatched to any gene: 5. The CDR3 loop spans 16 amino acids. The germline CDR1 and CDR2 sequences are SGHKS and YYEKEE (reference sequence). CDR3 nucleotide sequence: TGTGCCAGCAGCTTGGCGGGACAGGGACCCAACTATGGCTACACCTTC. This sequence encodes CASSLAGQGPNYGYTF. Full variable domain (remainder filled in from reference TRBV5-5 and TRBJ1-2): DAGVTQSPTHLIKTRGQQVTLRCSPISGHKSVSWYQQVLGQGPQFIFQYYEKEERGRGNFPDRFSARQFPNYSSELNVNALLLGDSALYLCASSLAGQGPNYGYTFGSGTRLTVV.

The chain combines TRBV7-8 with TRBJ1-2; 7 positions agree with TRBD1. The CDR3 totals 18 residues. Trimming took 1 base from V and 6 from J; bases not matched to a gene: 17. CDR1 is SGHVS, CDR2 FQNEAQ, per germline. The CDR3 sequence: CASSLGKGATPSSDGYTF. The CDR3 nucleotides read TGTGCCAGCAGCTTAGGCAAGGGGGCGACGCCTTCATCGGATGGCTACACCTTC. The full variable domain, rest sourced from reference TRBV7-8 and TRBJ1-2, is GAGVSQSPRYKVAKRGQDVALRCDPISGHVSLFWYQQALGQGPEFLTYFQNEAQLDKSGLPSDRFFAERPEGSVSTLKIQRTQQEDSAVYLCASSLGKGATPSSDGYTFGSGTRLTVV.

This rearrangement joins TRBV5-5 to TRBJ1-3, with TRBD1 as a possible D gene (5 bases). The ends were cut back, 4 bases at V and 4 bases at J, with 15 bases in the middle. CDR3 size: 15 residues. The germline CDR1 and CDR2 sequences are SGHKS and YYEKEE (reference sequence). CDR3 nucleotides: TGTGCCAGCAGCGCCAGACTATCAGGGGGAAACACCATATATTTT. It specifies CASSARLSGGNTIYF.

The CDR3 bases are TGTGCCAGCAGTTCCGGGACTGAAGCTTTCTTT. Amino acid sequence: CASSSGTEAFF. The gene calls are TRBV7-3 and TRBJ1-1; D is uncertain. V shed 6 bases and J shed 5 bases, with 7 bases lying between them. Germline V gene sequence: CDR1 SGHTA, CDR2 FQGTGA. The length of the CDR3 is 11 residues.

Here the CDR3 DNA reads TGTGCCAGTAGGACAACAGGGGTTTTCTACGGCTACACCTTC. This encodes CASRTTGVFYGYTF. V and J are TRBV19 and TRBJ1-2; 7 positions agree with TRBD1. Germline CDR1 and CDR2: LNHDA and SQIVND (reference sequence). V lost 6 bases and J lost 8; bases outside the gene matches: 12. CDR3 length equals 14 residues.

The chain employs TRBV28 and TRBJ2-7; the D gene is possibly TRBD2 (6 bases). There are 16 residues in the CDR3. V was pared by 5 bases and J by 7 bases, with 24 bases between. Germline V CDR1 and CDR2: MDHEN, SYDVKM. The CDR3 protein is CASSSPGTFLKGEQYF. CDR3 nucleotides: TGTGCCAGCAGTAGCCCCGGGACTTTTCTAAAAGGGGAGCAGTACTTC.